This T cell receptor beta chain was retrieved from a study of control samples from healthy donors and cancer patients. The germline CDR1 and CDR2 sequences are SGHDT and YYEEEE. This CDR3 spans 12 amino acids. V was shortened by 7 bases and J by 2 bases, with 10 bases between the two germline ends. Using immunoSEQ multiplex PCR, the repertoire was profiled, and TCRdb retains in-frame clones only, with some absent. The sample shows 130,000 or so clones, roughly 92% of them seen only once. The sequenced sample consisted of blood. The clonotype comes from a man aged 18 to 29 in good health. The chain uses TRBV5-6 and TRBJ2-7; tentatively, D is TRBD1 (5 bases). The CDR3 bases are TGTGCCAGCGGGCAGGGCACCTACGAGCAGTACTTC. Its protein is CASGQGTYEQYF.